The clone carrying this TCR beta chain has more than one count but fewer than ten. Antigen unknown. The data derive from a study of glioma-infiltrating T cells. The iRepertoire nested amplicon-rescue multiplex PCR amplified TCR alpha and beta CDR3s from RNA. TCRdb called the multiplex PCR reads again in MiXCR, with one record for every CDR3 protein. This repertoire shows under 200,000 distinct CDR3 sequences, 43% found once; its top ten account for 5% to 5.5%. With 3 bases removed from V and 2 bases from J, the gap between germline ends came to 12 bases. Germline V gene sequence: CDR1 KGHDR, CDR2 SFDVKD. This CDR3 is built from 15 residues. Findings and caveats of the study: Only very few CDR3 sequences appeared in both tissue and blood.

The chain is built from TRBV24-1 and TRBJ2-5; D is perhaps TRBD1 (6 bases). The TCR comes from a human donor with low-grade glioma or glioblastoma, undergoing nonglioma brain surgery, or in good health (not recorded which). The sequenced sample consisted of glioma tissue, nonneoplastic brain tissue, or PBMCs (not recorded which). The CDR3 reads CATSDPGTPQETQYF. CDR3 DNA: TGTGCCACCAGTGATCCCGGGACACCGCAAGAGACCCAGTACTTC.